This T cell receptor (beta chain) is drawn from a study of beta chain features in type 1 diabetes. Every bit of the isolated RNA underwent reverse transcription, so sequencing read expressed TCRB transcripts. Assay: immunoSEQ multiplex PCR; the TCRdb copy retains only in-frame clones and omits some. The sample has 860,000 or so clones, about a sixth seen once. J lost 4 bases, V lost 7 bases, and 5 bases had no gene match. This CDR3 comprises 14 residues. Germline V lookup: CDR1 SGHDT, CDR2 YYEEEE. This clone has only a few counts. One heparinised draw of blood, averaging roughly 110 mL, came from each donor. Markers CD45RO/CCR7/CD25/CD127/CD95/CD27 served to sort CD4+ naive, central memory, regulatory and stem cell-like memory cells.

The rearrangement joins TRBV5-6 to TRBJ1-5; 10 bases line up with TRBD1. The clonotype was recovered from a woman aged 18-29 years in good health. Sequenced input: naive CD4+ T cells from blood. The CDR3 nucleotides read TGTGCCAGCCAGGGACAGGGGCTGAATCAGCCCCAGCATTTT. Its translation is CASQGQGLNQPQHF.